This TCR beta chain came from a study of CD8+CD57+ T cells in acquired aplastic anemia. Study summary: On average, sorted CD4+ and CD8+ cells gave roughly 3 ug of DNA. General study results and limits: Some 29 CD8+ CDR3 sequences were shared between patients and controls.

Genomic DNA acted as the template from which TCR beta VDJ combination and CDR3 sequence profiling were carried out. TCRdb independently ran MiXCR on the reads; one entry per CDR3 protein. The sample yields roughly 220,000 distinct CDR3 sequences, less than 75% seen once. The V and J ends lost 4 bases and 2 bases respectively, with 15 bases between them. The CDR3 spans 16 residues. The germline CDR1 and CDR2 sequences are KGHDR and SFDVKD. As regards this clonotype: The antigen is undetermined.

Individuals selected for sequencing had exhibited CD8+CD57+ cell expansion on flow cytometry. In all patients, the disease was severe acquired aplastic anemia. Untreated patients provided the blood samples, with no therapy given before sampling. The sample consisted of sorted CD4+, CD8+, or CD8+CD57+ T cells (not recorded which) from PBMCs. This TCR was sampled from a human donor with aplastic anemia. The rearrangement uses TRBV24-1 and TRBJ2-3, with D uncertain. The CDR3 DNA reads TGTGCCACCAGTGAAAGACCGCGAACCAACACAGATACGCAGTATTTT. Its translation is CATSERPRTNTDTQYF.